These 19 T cell receptor beta chains were sequenced from one sample in a study of CD8+ T cells in alopecia areata. Investigators isolated RNA and reverse transcribed it into cDNA to act as the sequencing template. Here immunoSEQ multiplex PCR was the method, and the copy in TCRdb shows in-frame clones only, minus some. The sample has roughly 120,000 clones; more than 30% are singletons. The specimen sequenced was CD4+ T cells sorted from blood. The receptors were sampled from a human donor with alopecia areata.

The J gene is TRBJ2-7, the V gene TRBV29-1; D not resolved. Deletions cut 7 bases from V and 2 bases from J, with 12 bases between. This CDR3 contains 12 residues. Germline CDR1 SQVTM, CDR2 ANQGSEA. CDR3 amino acids: CSALTLTYEQYF. The CDR3, as DNA: TGCAGCGCCCTGACACTTACCTACGAGCAGTACTTC.

The chain combines TRBV5-4 with TRBJ2-3; 9 bases are shared with TRBD2. V was clipped by 4 bases and J by 2 bases; unmatched bases: 8. CDR3 length: 16 amino acids. Germline V gives CDR1 SGHNT, CDR2 YYREEE (reference sequence). CDR3 region: CASSQVAGEFTDTQYF. The CDR3 bases are TGTGCCAGCAGCCAAGTAGCGGGGGAGTTCACAGATACGCAGTATTTT.

The genes are TRBV6-5 and TRBJ2-7; 9 bases are a match to TRBD1. The trim removed 2 bases at V and 4 bases at J, leaving 3 bases unmatched. The CDR3 runs 14 residues. Per the germline V gene, CDR1 is MNHEY and CDR2 is SVGAGI. The CDR3 region is CASSYRQGVYEQYF. As DNA, the CDR3 is TGTGCCAGCAGTTACCGACAGGGGGTTTACGAGCAGTACTTC.

The chain recombines TRBV5-4 with TRBJ2-7; D tentatively reads TRBD1 or TRBD2 (6 bases each). The germline gives CDR1 SGHNT, CDR2 YYREEE (reference sequence). Trimming cost V 4 bases and J 1 base, with 18 bases left between them. The CDR3 covers 16 residues. The CDR3, as DNA: TGTGCCAGCAGCCTGGATGGGGGGCGCGGATCCTACGAGCAGTACTTC. It encodes CASSLDGGRGSYEQYF.

The chain uses TRBV7-2 and TRBJ2-2; no definite D call. Germline V lookup: CDR1 SGHTA, CDR2 FQGNSA. V dropped 5 bases and J dropped 3 bases, with 4 bases sitting between them. The CDR3 is 12 residues long. CDR3 sequence reads: CASSPYTGELFF. CDR3 DNA: TGTGCCAGCAGCCCCTACACCGGGGAGCTGTTTTTT. Combining the CDR3 with reference TRBV7-2 and TRBJ2-2 gives the whole variable domain GAGVSQSPSNKVTEKGKDVELRCDPISGHTALYWYRQSLGQGLEFLIYFQGNSAPDKSGLPSDRFSAERTGGSVSTLTIQRTQQEDSAVYLCASSPYTGELFFGEGSRLTVL.

This clone was counted only a few times. V gene TRBV29-1 combines with J gene TRBJ2-1, with D perhaps matching TRBD1 or TRBD2 (5 bases each). This CDR3 is 10 amino acids long. The germline gives CDR1 SQVTM, CDR2 ANQGSEA. Trimming removed 6 bases at V and 8 bases at J, with 8 bases between. The CDR3 coding sequence is TGCAGCGTCGGGGCGTATGAGCAGTTCTTC. It specifies CSVGAYEQFF.

This clone was observed a few times. V is TRBV5-5 and J is TRBJ2-3; D may correspond to TRBD1 or TRBD2 (5 bases each). This CDR3 is built from 12 residues. V lost 3 bases, J lost 6 bases, and 8 bases lay in between. Per the germline V gene, CDR1 is SGHKS and CDR2 is YYEKEE (reference sequence). The CDR3: CASSWGMDTQYF. The DNA of the CDR3 is TGTGCCAGCAGCTGGGGGATGGATACGCAGTATTTT.

The chain has TRBV14 and TRBJ2-1; D might be TRBD1 (5 bases). This CDR3 spans 13 amino acids. Trimming took 4 bases from V and 9 from J, leaving 13 bases between them. Germline CDR1 is SGHDN and CDR2 is FVKESK. In DNA form, the CDR3 reads TGTGCCAGCAGCCCCGTCGGTAGGGGTGAGCAGTTCTTC. Translated, it gives CASSPVGRGEQFF.

The chain links TRBV7-9 to TRBJ1-6; 9 bases map to TRBD1. Germline V lookup: CDR1 SEHNR, CDR2 FQNEAQ (reference sequence). The CDR3 length is 14 residues. The V and J ends lost 3 bases and 9 bases, in that order; junction bases with no gene match: 3. The CDR3 region has the DNA TGTGCCAGCAGCTTCCCGGGACAGGGTTCACCCCTCCACTTT. Translated: CASSFPGQGSPLHF.

This clone was detected a few times. The rearrangement uses TRBV28 and TRBJ1-2; maybe TRBD1 (5 bases). Germline values: CDR1 MDHEN, CDR2 SYDVKM. This CDR3 comprises 14 residues. Trimming stripped 6 bases from V and 4 bases from J, with 15 bases between. The chain's CDR3 is CASRLRTPPYGYTF. The CDR3 region has the DNA TGTGCCAGCAGACTACGGACACCACCCTATGGCTACACCTTC.

This clone appeared once. The V and J genes are TRBV5-1 and TRBJ2-2; D possibly matches TRBD1 or TRBD2 (5 bases each). Trimming shortened V by 6 bases and J by 0 bases, and 12 bases separated the two germline ends. CDR3 length: 15 amino acids. Per germline, CDR1 SGHRS and CDR2 YFSETQ. CDR3 sequence: CASIPGQPNTGELFF. DNA of the CDR3: TGCGCCAGCATTCCGGGGCAGCCGAACACCGGGGAGCTGTTTTTT. The variable domain in full, with the rest retrieved from reference TRBV5-1 and TRBJ2-2, is KAGVTQTPRYLIKTRGQQVTLSCSPISGHRSVSWYQQTPGQGLQFLFEYFSETQRNKGNFPGRFSGRQFSNSRSEMNVSTLELGDSALYLCASIPGQPNTGELFFGEGSRLTVL.

V gene TRBV6-5 combines with J gene TRBJ2-7; D not resolved. The V gene's germline CDR1 is MNHEY and CDR2 SVGAGI. CDR3 length equals 15 residues. The ends were cut back, 4 bases at V and 4 bases at J, with 17 bases in the middle. The CDR3 DNA sequence: TGTGCCAGCAGTTCCATAACCTCCGCGCGATACGAGCAGTACTTC. This translates into CASSSITSARYEQYF.

This clone was recorded a few times. This chain connects TRBV7-8 to TRBJ2-3; D might be TRBD1 or TRBD2, each matching 6 bases. The CDR3 totals 14 residues. V gave up 0 bases and J gave up 4 bases, with 8 bases separating them. Germline lookup yields CDR1 SGHVS and CDR2 FQNEAQ. The CDR3 region is CASSLAGGADTQYF. DNA for the CDR3: TGTGCCAGCAGCTTAGCGGGGGGCGCAGATACGCAGTATTTT. Supplemented by reference TRBV7-8 and TRBJ2-3, the full variable domain reads GAGVSQSPRYKVAKRGQDVALRCDPISGHVSLFWYQQALGQGPEFLTYFQNEAQLDKSGLPSDRFFAERPEGSVSTLKIQRTQQEDSAVYLCASSLAGGADTQYFGPGTRLTVL.

This clone has more than one count but fewer than ten. This chain joins TRBV29-1 and TRBJ2-3; 9 bases fit TRBD1. Germline CDR1 is SQVTM and CDR2 is ANQGSEA. After removal of 7 bases from V and 4 bases from J, the junction contained 6 bases not matched to a gene. The CDR3 has 13 amino acids. The CDR3 nucleotides read TGCAGCGGGAGGGACAGGGCCGCAGATACGCAGTATTTT. This encodes CSGRDRAADTQYF.

The V gene is TRBV30, the J gene TRBJ2-5, with TRBD1 matching 7 bases. Germline loops: CDR1 GTSNPN, CDR2 SVGIG (reference sequence). With V trimmed by 0 bases and J by 7 bases, 20 bases remained unmatched. This CDR3 has 18 amino acids. CDR3 in amino acids: CAWSVRYNSRDSKGTQYF. Written as DNA, the CDR3 is TGTGCCTGGAGTGTCCGTTATAATTCCCGGGACAGCAAGGGGACCCAGTACTTC.

In its sample, this clone was seen a few times. The rearrangement uses TRBV30 and TRBJ2-1; 8 bases are a match to TRBD2. Trimming removed 5 bases from V and 2 bases from J; junction bases left unmatched: 5. Per the germline V gene, CDR1 is GTSNPN and CDR2 is SVGIG (reference sequence). This CDR3 has 14 residues. CDR3 protein: CAWWPGLAYNEQFF. In DNA, the CDR3 is TGTGCCTGGTGGCCGGGACTAGCCTACAATGAGCAGTTCTTC.

The genes are TRBV29-1 and TRBJ1-2, with 7 bases fitting TRBD1. From germline, CDR1 is SQVTM and CDR2 ANQGSEA. J gave up 6 bases and V 6 bases, and 10 bases lay outside the gene matches. CDR3 size: 13 residues. The chain's CDR3 is CSVEQGGFDGYTF. The CDR3 bases are TGCAGCGTCGAGCAGGGGGGGTTTGATGGCTACACCTTC. The complete variable domain, with remaining parts taken from reference TRBV29-1 and TRBJ1-2, reads SAVISQKPSRDICQRGTSLTIQCQVDSQVTMMFWYRQQPGQSLTLIATANQGSEATYESGFVIDKFPISRPNLTFSTLTVSNMSPEDSSIYLCSVEQGGFDGYTFGSGTRLTVV.

This clone occurred a few times. V is TRBV30 and J is TRBJ2-5; 7 bases match TRBD2. The CDR3 consists of 12 residues. J lost 5 bases, V lost 5 bases, and 5 bases had no gene match. The V gene's germline CDR1 is GTSNPN and CDR2 SVGIG (reference sequence). The CDR3 region is CAWGREWETQYF. The CDR3 DNA is TGTGCCTGGGGGCGGGAGTGGGAGACCCAGTACTTC. Drawing the rest from reference TRBV30 and TRBJ2-5, the complete variable domain is SQTIHQWPATLVQPVGSPLSLECTVEGTSNPNLYWYRQAAGRGLQLLFYSVGIGQISSEVPQNLSASRPQDRQFILSSKKLLLSDSGFYLCAWGREWETQYFGPGTRLLVL.

Only a few counts were recorded for this clone. The chain employs TRBV28 and TRBJ2-7; TRBD1 matches 9 bases. V dropped 6 bases and J dropped 2; count of bases not matched to a gene: 5. This CDR3 is 14 amino acids long. CDR1 is MDHEN and CDR2 is SYDVKM in the germline V gene. The CDR3 coding sequence is TGTGCCAGCAGGTCGGGGACAGGGCCCTACGAGCAGTACTTC. Its translation: CASRSGTGPYEQYF.